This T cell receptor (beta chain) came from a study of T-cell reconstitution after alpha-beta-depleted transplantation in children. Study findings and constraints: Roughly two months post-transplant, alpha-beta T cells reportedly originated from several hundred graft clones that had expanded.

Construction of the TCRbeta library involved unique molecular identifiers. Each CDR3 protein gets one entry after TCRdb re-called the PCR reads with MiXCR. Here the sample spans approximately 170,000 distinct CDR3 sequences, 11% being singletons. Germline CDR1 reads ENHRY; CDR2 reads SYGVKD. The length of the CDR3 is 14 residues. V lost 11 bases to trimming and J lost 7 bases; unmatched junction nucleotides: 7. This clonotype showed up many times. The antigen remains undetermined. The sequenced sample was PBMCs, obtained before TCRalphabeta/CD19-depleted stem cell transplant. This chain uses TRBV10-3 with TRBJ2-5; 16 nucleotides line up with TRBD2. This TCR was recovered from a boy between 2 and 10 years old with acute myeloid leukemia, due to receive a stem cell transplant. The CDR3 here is CAAGLAGGLGTQYF. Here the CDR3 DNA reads TGTGCCGCGGGACTAGCGGGAGGGCTGGGGACCCAGTACTTC.